A selection of T cell receptor beta chains follows, all from one sample in a study of T-cell reconstitution after alpha-beta-depleted transplantation in children. MiXCR, run by TCRdb on the PCR reads, gives a single entry per CDR3 protein. This table has around 130,000 distinct CDR3 sequences, roughly 10% appearing once. The sample here was PBMCs, mostly from graft donor cells, taken 180 days after TCRalphabeta/CD19-depleted stem cell transplant. All receptors come from a girl in the first two years of life who had a stem cell transplant for combined immunodeficiency, so the T cells may come from the graft donor. CDR3s include the opening cysteine and the closing phenylalanine or tryptophan. Fields, in order: V gene, J gene, clone size, D gene, CDR3 protein, CDR3 DNA. A D gene is named only where the DNA matches it firmly. Clone size is stated in some rows and not others, as once, few, many or a class when expanded.

TRBV7-2,TRBJ2-2,few,-,CGIGNSAGELFF,TGCGGGATAGGGAATAGTGCCGGGGAGCTGTTTTTT
TRBV27,TRBJ2-7,-,TRBD1,CASSPLSRGQGRYEQYF,TGTGCCAGCAGTCCCCTGTCTAGGGGACAGGGACGCTACGAGCAGTACTTC
TRBV10-3,TRBJ2-7,-,TRBD1,CAAGQGASDGEQYF,TGTGCCGCAGGACAGGGGGCGAGTGATGGCGAGCAGTACTTC
TRBV29-1,TRBJ2-7,few,-,CSARTDSYEQYF,TGCAGCGCGCGGACAGACTCCTACGAGCAGTACTTC
TRBV27,TRBJ2-1,many,-,CASSQGSYNEQFF,TGTGCCAGCAGCCAGGGGAGCTACAATGAGCAGTTCTTC
TRBV12-3/TRBV12-4,TRBJ2-1,few,TRBD1,CASSLEAQGPYNEQFF,TGTGCCAGCAGTTTAGAGGCACAGGGGCCCTACAATGAGCAGTTCTTC
TRBV6-2/TRBV6-3,TRBJ2-1,-,-,CASSYPGVVGGHNEQFF,TGTGCCAGCAGTTACCCAGGAGTAGTGGGAGGCCACAATGAGCAGTTCTTC
TRBV20-1,TRBJ2-3,few,TRBD2,CSAPRGGSVADTQYF,TGCAGTGCCCCGAGAGGCGGGAGCGTCGCAGATACGCAGTATTTT
TRBV18,TRBJ2-3,-,TRBD2,CASSPRLAGGRFGNWAQYF,TGTGCCAGCTCACCGCGACTAGCGGGAGGGAGATTCGGTAATTGGGCGCAGTATTTT
TRBV7-2,TRBJ2-7,-,TRBD1,CASSLTGTALSYEQYF,TGTGCCAGCAGCTTAACAGGGACAGCCCTATCCTACGAGCAGTACTTC
TRBV29-1,TRBJ1-2,-,-,CSSFGQRRYTF,TGCAGCTCTTTTGGGCAGCGTCGCTACACCTTC
TRBV20-1,TRBJ2-7,-,TRBD1,CSAGQGDF,TGCAGTGCTGGACAGGGTGACTTC
TRBV20-1,TRBJ2-1,-,TRBD2,CSARPPGLAPSEQFF,TGCAGTGCTAGACCTCCGGGACTAGCCCCTAGTGAGCAGTTCTTC
TRBV24-1,TRBJ2-7,few,TRBD1,CATSDLWSRQGYEQYF,TGTGCCACCAGTGATTTGTGGTCGCGACAGGGGTACGAGCAGTACTTC